A single T cell receptor (beta chain) is shown here with its context. This clone occurred many times. Its target antigen remains unknown. The read comes to an end 3 residues before the CDR3 does, leaving the germline J gene to fill in the end. In the germline V gene, CDR1 corresponds to SGHDN and CDR2 to FVKESK. V is trimmed back by 6 bases and J by 2 bases, and the junction contains 2 bases that no gene match accounts for. The CDR3 holds 14 amino acids from the cysteine to the phenylalanine. The CDR3 was read in part: 33 bases, with the frame set at base 1. The sample comes from a study of T cell clonality in common variable immunodeficiency (dated by TCRdb to between 2015 and 2016). For sequencing, equivalent amounts of genomic DNA were input from CVID and control samples. For every sample, a 60 bp segment covering the rearranged TCRbeta CDR3 region was amplified and then sequenced. The immunoSEQ assay, a bias-corrected multiplex PCR with high-throughput sequencing, was employed for TCRbeta amplification. The authors' analysis ran thus. Every unique nucleotide sequence counted as a clone and was annotated with V, D and J genes, copy number and frequency. Sequences were labeled productive if in frame, and non-productive if out of frame or containing stop codons. As previously described, clonality was computed from Shannon's entropy. The predicted amino acid sequences of productive clones were used to derive mean CDR3 Kyte-Doolittle hydropathy. Scaled V gene usage was hierarchically clustered using Manhattan distance and complete linkage with the R hclust function. Sharing of clones by CDR3 amino acid sequence was evaluated through resampling of 12 repertoires per group over 100 rounds. The repertoires were searched for over 55 published EBV-specific and 200 to 300 published CMV-specific TCRbeta sequences. Analysis left out a couple of CVID samples that produced under 10,000 sequences, so 42 CVID repertoires remained. Here the immuneACCESS table is served through TCRdb, limited to in-frame sequences with V and J called. Missing clones are a known gap in these copies; in checked studies unresolved V genes cover under half, and the rest lacks a known reason. V and J calls plus clone size are reproduced from that table; the DNA served to infer D and trimming. The sample features around 57,000 clones, and none is a singleton. The ten largest clones add up to 5.4% of the sample.

Study-wide findings and limitations: It was noted by the authors that sequencing of the repertoires of T cell subpopulations would be needed to clarify the cause of the increased clonality in CVID. TCRbeta clonality was higher in CVID subjects than in healthy controls (t-test p = 0.018), and the increase was most characteristic of about a third of subjects. Fewer deletions and N-nucleotide insertions were reportedly observed in CVID TCRbeta sequences, and highly modified clones with 13 or more V deletions were reportedly absent from CVID TCRbeta sequences. Correlations of repertoire features with clinical complications were constrained by heterogeneity among patients within the CVID cohort. Even though DNA input was equal, the average per sample came to about 81,820 unique sequences for controls compared with 30,000 to 40,000 for CVID samples. Healthy controls shared more TCRbeta clones with each other than CVID subjects shared among themselves (p < 0.0001).

Both CVID patients and healthy controls were predominantly of Caucasian heritage. Heparinized peripheral whole blood samples of roughly 5 to 9 ml were obtained from each donor. Genomic DNA from adults with common variable immune deficiency (CVID) and from healthy adult controls was the source for sequencing TCRbeta CDR3 repertoires. The control group comprised approximately 22 healthy adult volunteers, approximately twelve female and approximately ten male, aged about 20 to 70 years with a mean age of approximately 31. To isolate peripheral blood mononuclear cells, diluted blood was subjected to density centrifugation over Hypaque 1077 or Ficoll-Paque. Genomic DNA was obtained from unsorted mononuclear cells using either Qiagen column purification or a centrifugation-based method.

The TCR sequence derives from a person aged 18-70 years in good health. The V and J segments used are TRBV14 and TRBJ2-2, with 8 central nucleotides matching TRBD2. The specimen was peripheral blood mononuclear cells. The CDR3 in this case is CASRLAVNTGELFF. The CDR3 DNA, read in part, is TGTGCCAGCAGACTAGCGGTCAACACCGGGGAG. Outside the CDR3, residues come from the reference TRBV14 and TRBJ2-2 proteins, so the full variable domain is: EAGVTQFPSHSVIEKGQTVTLRCDPISGHDNLYWYRRVMGKEIKFLLHFVKESKQDESGMPNNRFLAERTGGTYSTLKVQPAELEDSGVYFCASRLAVNTGELFFGEGSRLTVL.